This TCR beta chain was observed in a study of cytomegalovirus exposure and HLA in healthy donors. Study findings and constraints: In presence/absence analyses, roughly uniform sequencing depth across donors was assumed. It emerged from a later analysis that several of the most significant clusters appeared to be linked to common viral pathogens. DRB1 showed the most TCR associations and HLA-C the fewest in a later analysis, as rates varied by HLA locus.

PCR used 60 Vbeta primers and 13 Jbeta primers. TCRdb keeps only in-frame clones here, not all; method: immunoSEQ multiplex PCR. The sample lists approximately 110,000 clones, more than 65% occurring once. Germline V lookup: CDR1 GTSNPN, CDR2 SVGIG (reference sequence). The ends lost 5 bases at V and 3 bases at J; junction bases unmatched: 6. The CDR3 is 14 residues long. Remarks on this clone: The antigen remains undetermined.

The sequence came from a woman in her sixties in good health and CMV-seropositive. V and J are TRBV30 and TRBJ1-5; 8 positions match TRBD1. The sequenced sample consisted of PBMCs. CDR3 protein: CAWAWTGHNQPQHF. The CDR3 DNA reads TGTGCCTGGGCCTGGACAGGGCACAATCAGCCCCAGCATTTT.